This T cell receptor beta chain was captured by sequencing in a study of blood T cell repertoires in COVID-19. Study context: Acute-phase and convalescent COVID-19 samples originated in the United States, Italy and Spain.

Participant ages covered about 18 to 90 years across about 25 US areas. The V gene end was trimmed by 1 base and the J gene end by 5 bases; junction bases not matched to a gene: 4. The CDR3 consists of 15 residues. CDR1 is KGHDR, CDR2 SFDVKD, per germline. Study processing details: Counts of nucleated cells, estimated from reference gene primer amplification, were obtained. The protocol was immunoSEQ multiplex PCR, while the TCRdb copy is restricted to in-frame clones and leaves out a portion. V, J and clone size reflect that table, while D and trimming were determined from the DNA. The data contain 200,000 or so clones, around 91% of them singletons.

The source of this sequence is a woman aged 18-35 years in a cohort exposed to, infected with or recovered from COVID-19 (not recorded which). The sample comprised PBMCs or T cells enriched from blood (not recorded which). The genes are TRBV24-1 and TRBJ2-1, with 7 bases fitting TRBD1. CDR3 protein: CATSDFVRGNNEQFF. The CDR3, as DNA: TGTGCCACCAGTGATTTCGTCAGGGGGAACAATGAGCAGTTCTTC.